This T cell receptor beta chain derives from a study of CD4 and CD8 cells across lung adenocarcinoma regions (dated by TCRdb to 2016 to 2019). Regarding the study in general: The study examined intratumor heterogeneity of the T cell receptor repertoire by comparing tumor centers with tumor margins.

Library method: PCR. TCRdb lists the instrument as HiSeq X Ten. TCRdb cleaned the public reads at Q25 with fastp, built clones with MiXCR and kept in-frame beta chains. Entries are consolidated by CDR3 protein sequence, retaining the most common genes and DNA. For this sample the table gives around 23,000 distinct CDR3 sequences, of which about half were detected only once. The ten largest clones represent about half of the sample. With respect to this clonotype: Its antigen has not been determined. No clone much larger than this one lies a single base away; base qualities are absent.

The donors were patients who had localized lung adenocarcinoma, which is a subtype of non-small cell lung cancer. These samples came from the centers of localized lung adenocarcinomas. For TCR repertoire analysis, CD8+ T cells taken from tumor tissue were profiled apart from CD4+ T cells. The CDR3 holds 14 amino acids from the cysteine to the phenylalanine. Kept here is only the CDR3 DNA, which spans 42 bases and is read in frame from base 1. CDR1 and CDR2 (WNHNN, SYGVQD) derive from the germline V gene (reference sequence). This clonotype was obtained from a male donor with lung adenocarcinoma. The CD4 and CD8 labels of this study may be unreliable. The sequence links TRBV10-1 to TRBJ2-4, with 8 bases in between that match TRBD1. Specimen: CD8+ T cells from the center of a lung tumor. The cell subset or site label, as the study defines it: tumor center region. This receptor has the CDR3 CRSRGRPDKDMQYF. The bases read TGCCGCAGCAGGGGGCGACCAGACAAAGATATGCAGTACTTC.